The 27 T cell receptor beta chains below all came from one sample that was sequenced in a study of T-cell memory formation after mild COVID-19 (dated by TCRdb to the early 2020s). Library generation was performed with 5' RACE. TCRdb records Illumina NovaSeq 6000 as the sequencer. The public reads were reprocessed in TCRdb via fastp at Q25 and MiXCR, keeping in-frame beta chains. Entries that share a CDR3 protein sequence are merged under the most common genes and DNA. Counted in this sample were roughly 240,000 distinct CDR3 sequences; approximately 15% of them appeared once. The top ten clonotypes cover 2% to 2.5% of the sample. The sequenced sample consisted of PBMCs or a T cell subset sorted from them (not recorded which). These receptors were collected from an adult woman who had mild COVID-19 (a few samples of this study predate the infection). The sample titles of this study are shuffled in the database, so cell type and time point are left out; the donor was told from shared clones.

Only a few counts were recorded for this clonotype. The J gene is TRBJ2-5, the V gene TRBV12-3 or TRBV12-4, with TRBD2 matching 10 bases. The length of the CDR3 is 15 residues. The ends lost 5 bases at V and 6 bases at J; junction bases unmatched: 9. The CDR3 DNA sequence: TGTGCCAGCAGTCCCCTGAGCGGGGGGGTGAAGACCCAGTACTTC. Encoded protein: CASSPLSGGVKTQYF.

Ten or more counts support this clonotype. The gene calls are TRBV27 and TRBJ2-7, with TRBD1 matching over 7 bases. V trimming: 8 bases; J trimming: 2 bases; junction bases outside the gene matches: 12. Germline V gene sequence: CDR1 MNHEY, CDR2 SMNVEV (reference sequence). This CDR3 is built from 15 residues. The CDR3 DNA is TGTGCCAGCTCCCGAGGGACAGATCCCCCCTACGAGCAGTACTTC. Amino acids: CASSRGTDPPYEQYF.

The sample holds many counts of this clonotype. This chain uses TRBV9 with TRBJ2-7, with TRBD1 matching over 10 bases. Germline V lookup: CDR1 SGDLS, CDR2 YYNGEE. Trimming at V came to 4 bases and at J to 5 bases, leaving 9 bases not matched to a gene. This CDR3 has 15 amino acids. The chain's CDR3 is CASSPSGTGVHEQYF. CDR3 nucleotides: TGTGCCAGCAGCCCATCCGGGACAGGGGTCCACGAGCAGTACTTC.

In its sample, this clonotype was seen a few times. The gene calls are TRBV24-1 and TRBJ2-1; 13 bases map to TRBD2. The CDR3 is 21 residues long. With V trimmed by 3 bases and J by 2 bases, 15 bases remained unmatched. The germline V gene encodes CDR1 KGHDR and CDR2 SFDVKD. DNA for the CDR3: TGTGCCACCAGTGATCCAACCTTAACTAGCGGGAGGGGATTCACCTACAATGAGCAGTTCTTC. This codes for CATSDPTLTSGRGFTYNEQFF.

The chain has TRBV15 and TRBJ1-1, with TRBD1 as a possible D gene (6 bases). Per the germline V gene, CDR1 is LNHNV and CDR2 is YYDKDF (reference sequence). This CDR3 contains 13 residues. Trimming removed 1 base at V and 10 bases at J, with 13 bases between. The CDR3 reads CATSRGATGRAFF. Written as DNA, the CDR3 is TGTGCCACCAGCAGAGGTGCTACAGGGAGAGCTTTCTTT.

This clonotype turned up a few times. The genes are TRBV7-6 and TRBJ2-1, with 11 positions matching TRBD2. V trimming: 2 bases; J trimming: 4 bases; junction bases outside the gene matches: 10. CDR1 and CDR2 from the germline V gene are SGHVS and FNYEAQ. CDR3 length: 18 amino acids. Written as DNA, the CDR3 is TGTGCCAGCAGCTTAAGGGTTTGGGGGACTAGCGGTTACAATGAGCAGTTCTTC. Translated: CASSLRVWGTSGYNEQFF.

The chain is built from TRBV15 and TRBJ2-1, with 10 bases matching TRBD2. Germline CDR1 reads LNHNV; CDR2 reads YYDKDF (reference sequence). The CDR3 has 15 amino acids. Losses at the gene ends were 3 bases for V and 8 bases for J; bases not matched to a gene: 7. This CDR3 reads CATSRLSGRLDEQFF. In DNA, the CDR3 is TGTGCCACCAGCAGGCTTAGCGGGAGGTTGGATGAGCAGTTCTTC.

This chain links TRBV20-1 with TRBJ2-7; TRBD2 is a possible D gene (6 bases). Germline V gene data show CDR1 as DFQATT and CDR2 as SNEGSKA (reference sequence). V gave up 6 bases and J gave up 7 bases, with 19 bases separating them. The CDR3 runs 13 residues. CDR3 region: CSATKRAREEQYF. CDR3 coding DNA: TGCAGTGCCACAAAGAGAGCTCGGGAGGAGCAGTACTTC.

This clonotype was counted at least ten times. This chain links TRBV24-1 with TRBJ1-5; 9 bases are a match to TRBD1. Germline values: CDR1 KGHDR, CDR2 SFDVKD. CDR3 length equals 16 residues. J was trimmed by 7 bases and V by 6 bases; bases with no gene match: 12. The CDR3: CATSSRTGVDGQPQHF. CDR3 in DNA: TGTGCCACCAGTTCGCGGACAGGGGTGGATGGGCAGCCCCAGCATTTT.

The sample holds many counts of this clonotype. V and J are TRBV7-9 and TRBJ1-1; D is undetermined. The V and J ends lost 5 bases and 1 base respectively, with 8 bases between them. In germline, CDR1 is SEHNR, CDR2 FQNEAQ (reference sequence). The CDR3 contains 13 residues. The CDR3 DNA reads TGTGCCAGCAGCGCAATCAAGAACACTGAAGCTTTCTTT. Its translation is CASSAIKNTEAFF.

CDR3 sequence (DNA): TGTGCCAGCTCAAATTACAGGGAATTGAACACTGAAGCTTTCTTT. This codes for CASSNYRELNTEAFF. The rearrangement links TRBV18 to TRBJ1-1; tentatively, D is TRBD1 (6 bases). Trimming took off 5 bases at V and 0 bases at J, with 13 bases between the two ends. The CDR3 is 15 amino acids. The germline V gene has CDR1 KGHSH and CDR2 LQKENI.

This clonotype turned up a few times. This rearrangement joins TRBV6-5 to TRBJ1-1; a possible D gene is TRBD1 (6 bases). Germline CDR1 and CDR2: MNHEY and SVGAGI. The CDR3 has 15 residues. The V and J ends lost 5 bases and 4 bases respectively, with 17 bases between them. CDR3 region: CASSGTGKISTEAFF. In DNA form, the CDR3 reads TGTGCCAGCAGTGGAACAGGGAAGATTAGCACTGAAGCTTTCTTT.

This clonotype was picked up a small number of times. The chain is built from TRBV30 and TRBJ2-7, with D unresolved. The CDR3 spans 11 residues. Trimming removed 0 bases from V and 6 bases from J, with 6 bases in between. Germline loops: CDR1 GTSNPN, CDR2 SVGIG (reference sequence). This CDR3 is CAWSVSGEQYF. DNA of the CDR3: TGTGCCTGGAGTGTATCTGGCGAGCAGTACTTC.

The rearrangement uses TRBV5-1 and TRBJ2-2, with D unresolved. CDR1 is SGHRS and CDR2 is YFSETQ in the germline V gene. The length of the CDR3 is 15 residues. V was cut by 0 bases and J by 4 bases, with 10 bases left in between. CDR3 protein: CASSLDSLFTGELFF. CDR3 bases: TGCGCCAGCAGCTTGGACAGCTTGTTCACCGGGGAGCTGTTTTTT.

This clonotype was recorded a few times. This rearrangement joins TRBV3-1 to TRBJ1-1; 7 bases agree with TRBD1. The trim removed 10 bases at V and 9 bases at J, leaving 8 bases unmatched. Germline CDR1 is LGHDT and CDR2 is YNNKEL (reference sequence). The CDR3 contains 11 residues. This chain's CDR3 is CATQGGVQAFF. The CDR3 nucleotides read TGTGCCACCCAGGGGGGGGTGCAAGCTTTCTTT. The full variable domain, its missing parts supplied by reference TRBV3-1 and TRBJ1-1, is DTAVSQTPKYLVTQMGNDKSIKCEQNLGHDTMYWYKQDSKKFLKIMFSYNNKELIINETVPNRFSPKSPDKAHLNLHINSLELGDSAVYFCATQGGVQAFFGQGTRLTVV.

The chain recombines TRBV7-2 with TRBJ1-5, with 11 nucleotides matching TRBD1. Trimming at V came to 3 bases and at J to 4 bases, leaving 14 bases not matched to a gene. The CDR3 covers 19 residues. Germline V gene data show CDR1 as SGHTA and CDR2 as FQGNSA. CDR3 residues: CASSLGTGGKSVRNQPQHF. The CDR3 nucleotides read TGTGCCAGCAGCTTGGGGACAGGGGGGAAAAGTGTCAGGAATCAGCCCCAGCATTTT.

The chain is built from TRBV3-1 and TRBJ1-2, with D possibly TRBD1 on 6 matching bases. CDR3 size: 14 residues. Looked up from germline, CDR1 is LGHDT and CDR2 is YNNKEL (reference sequence). The V and J ends lost 5 bases and 2 bases respectively, with 12 bases between them. CDR3 sequence: CASSGHRENYGYTF. The CDR3 region has the DNA TGTGCCAGCAGCGGTCACAGGGAGAACTATGGCTACACCTTC.

The chain combines TRBV7-6 with TRBJ1-2, with no clear D. V was cut by 1 base and J by 6 bases, with 9 bases left in between. The CDR3 runs to 13 residues. CDR1 and CDR2 from the germline V gene are SGHVS and FNYEAQ. Here the CDR3 reads CASSLVEMNGYTF. CDR3 nucleotide sequence: TGTGCCAGCAGCTTAGTGGAAATGAATGGCTACACCTTC.

A word on this clonotype: It is unclear where the CDR3 begins or ends on the DNA, so no DNA is shown, and the CDR3 is as TCRdb lists it. V and J are TRBV6-2 or TRBV6-3 and TRBJ2-1; no DNA check was done on the table's D call, TRBD2. The CDR3 spans 16 residues, counting both ends. Germline V gives CDR1 MNHEY, CDR2 SVGEGT. The CDR3: CASSTSSGRAGNEQFF.

Only a few counts were recorded for this clonotype. V usage is TRBV4-2 and J usage is TRBJ1-4; 9 bases are shared with TRBD1. V shed 2 bases and J 4 bases; nucleotides not matched to a gene: 2. Germline loops: CDR1 LGHNA, CDR2 YNFKEQ. The CDR3 has 15 amino acids. CDR3 residues: CASSQRTGDNEKLFF. CDR3 sequence (DNA): TGTGCCAGCAGCCAAAGGACAGGGGATAATGAAAAACTGTTTTTT.

V and J are TRBV12-3 or TRBV12-4 and TRBJ1-2; D gene unclear. The ends were cut back, 3 bases at V and 4 bases at J, with 15 bases in the middle. The CDR3 covers 15 residues. The CDR3 nucleotides read TGTGCCAGCAGTTTTTCCCCTCCGGGAATCTATGGCTACACCTTC. Residues: CASSFSPPGIYGYTF.

The CDR3 DNA follows: TGTGCCAGCAGAGAGGACACCGTGTATGGCTACACCTTC. This sequence encodes CASREDTVYGYTF. This chain connects TRBV2 to TRBJ1-2, with D possibly TRBD1 on 5 matching bases. CDR1 is SNHLY, CDR2 FYNNEI, per germline. The CDR3 runs to 13 residues. V lost 6 bases to trimming and J lost 5 bases, with 13 bases between them.

This clonotype was seen a few times. The DNA of the CDR3 is TGCGCCAGCAGCTTGACCCCCGGGCCGACCCTCCATGGCTACACCTTC. Protein: CASSLTPGPTLHGYTF. The rearrangement uses TRBV5-1 and TRBJ1-2; D not resolved. The CDR3 contains 16 residues. The V and J ends lost 1 base and 6 bases respectively, with 19 bases between them. Germline V lookup: CDR1 SGHRS, CDR2 YFSETQ.

This clonotype occurred a few times. The chain is built from TRBV6-1 and TRBJ2-7; D is undetermined. This CDR3 is built from 11 residues. The germline V and J ends were trimmed by 8 bases and 3 bases, with 8 bases remaining between them. Germline V gene data show CDR1 as MNHNS and CDR2 as SASEGT. The DNA of the CDR3 is TGTGCCAGCGTGAGCCACTACGAGCAGTACTTC. The encoded protein is CASVSHYEQYF.

This clonotype was seen a single time. This rearrangement joins TRBV2 to TRBJ1-2, with D unclear. The V gene's germline CDR1 is SNHLY and CDR2 FYNNEI. V lost 7 bases and J lost 1, with 10 bases in between. CDR3 size: 13 residues. CDR3 loop: CASTDRVNYGYTF. In nucleotides, the CDR3 is TGTGCCAGCACCGACCGGGTTAACTATGGCTACACCTTC.

The chain combines TRBV4-3 with TRBJ1-6; 7 nucleotides line up with TRBD1. Germline trimming cut 4 bases from V and 4 bases from J; bases unmatched to any gene: 1. Germline V gene data show CDR1 as LGHNA and CDR2 as YSLEER. This CDR3 contains 14 residues. CDR3 sequence reads: CASSRGQYNSPLHF. The CDR3, as DNA: TGCGCCAGCAGCCGGGGACAGTATAATTCACCCCTCCACTTT.

V is TRBV7-2 and J is TRBJ1-2, with 12 positions matching TRBD1. This CDR3 has 14 residues. Looked up from germline, CDR1 is SGHTA and CDR2 is FQGNSA. The ends lost 1 base at V and 10 bases at J; junction bases unmatched: 4. The CDR3 region has the DNA TGTGCCAGCAGCTTAGTACCGGGACAGGGGGCCTACACCTTC. It translates to CASSLVPGQGAYTF.